The clone carrying this T cell receptor (beta chain) was seen more than once but under ten times. Its matching antigen is unknown. The data were taken from a study of T-cell reconstitution after alpha-beta-depleted transplantation in children. Overall study findings and caveats: Reports say that about two months after transplant, the alpha-beta T cells came out of several hundred graft clones that had expanded. A year post-transplant, T-cell counts and diversity derived mostly from newly produced T cells. Some patients owed their high day-60 TCRbeta diversity to surviving recipient T cells and thymic progenitors.

V gave up 4 bases and J gave up 3 bases; unmatched junction bases: 6. The CDR3 is 13 residues long. Looked up from germline, CDR1 is DFQATT and CDR2 is SNEGSKA (reference sequence). Unique molecular identifiers were used to barcode this TCRbeta library. Using its own MiXCR run on the PCR reads, TCRdb lists one record per CDR3 protein. The sample consists of 400,000 to 450,000 distinct CDR3 sequences, approximately 42% of them appearing once. This material consisted of PBMCs, taken before TCRalphabeta/CD19-depleted stem cell transplant. The receptor's source is a girl aged 2 to 9 with aplastic anemia, due to receive a stem cell transplant. The rearrangement uses TRBV20-1 and TRBJ2-7; 7 positions agree with TRBD1. CDR3 in DNA: TGCAGTGCTAAGACAGGGAGTGGCTACGAGCAGTACTTC. It translates to CSAKTGSGYEQYF.